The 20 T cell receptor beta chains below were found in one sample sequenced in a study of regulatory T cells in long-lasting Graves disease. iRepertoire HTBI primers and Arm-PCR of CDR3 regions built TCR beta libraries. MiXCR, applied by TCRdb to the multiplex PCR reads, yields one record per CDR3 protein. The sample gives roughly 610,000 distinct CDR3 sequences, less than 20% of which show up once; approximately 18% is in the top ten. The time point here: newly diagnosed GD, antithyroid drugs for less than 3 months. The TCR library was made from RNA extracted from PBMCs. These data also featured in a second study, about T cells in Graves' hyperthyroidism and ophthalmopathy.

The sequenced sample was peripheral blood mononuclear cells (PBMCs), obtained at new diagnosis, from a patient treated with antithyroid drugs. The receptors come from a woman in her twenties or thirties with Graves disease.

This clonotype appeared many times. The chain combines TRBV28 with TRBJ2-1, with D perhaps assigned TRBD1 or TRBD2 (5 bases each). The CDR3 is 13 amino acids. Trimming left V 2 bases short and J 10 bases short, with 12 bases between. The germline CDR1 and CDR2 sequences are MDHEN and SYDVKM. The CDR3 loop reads CASSLGYWGEQFF. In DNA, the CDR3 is TGTGCCAGCAGTTTAGGGTATTGGGGGGAGCAGTTCTTC. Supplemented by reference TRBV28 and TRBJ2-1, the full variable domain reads DVKVTQSSRYLVKRTGEKVFLECVQDMDHENMFWYRQDPGLGLRLIYFSYDVKMKEKGDIPEGYSVSREKKERFSLILESASTNQTSMYLCASSLGYWGEQFFGPGTRLTVL.

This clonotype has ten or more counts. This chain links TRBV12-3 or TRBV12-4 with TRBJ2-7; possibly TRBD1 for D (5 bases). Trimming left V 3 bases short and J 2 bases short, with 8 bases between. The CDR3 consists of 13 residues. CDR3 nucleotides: TGTGCCAGCAGTTTGGGGCAGCCCTACGAGCAGTACTTC. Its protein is CASSLGQPYEQYF.

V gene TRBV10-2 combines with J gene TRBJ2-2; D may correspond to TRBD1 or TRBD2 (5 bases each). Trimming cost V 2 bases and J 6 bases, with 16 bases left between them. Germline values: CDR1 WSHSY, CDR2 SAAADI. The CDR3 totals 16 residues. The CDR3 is CASSEVRGVGSGELFF. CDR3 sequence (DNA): TGCGCCAGCAGTGAGGTCCGGGGCGTGGGGTCCGGGGAGCTGTTTTTT.

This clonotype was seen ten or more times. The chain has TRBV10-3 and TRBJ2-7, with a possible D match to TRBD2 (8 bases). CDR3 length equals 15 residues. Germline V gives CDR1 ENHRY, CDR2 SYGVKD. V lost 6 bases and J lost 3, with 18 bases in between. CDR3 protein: CAIREGQAGGYEQYF. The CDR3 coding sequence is TGTGCCATCAGAGAAGGACAGGCGGGAGGCTACGAGCAGTACTTC.

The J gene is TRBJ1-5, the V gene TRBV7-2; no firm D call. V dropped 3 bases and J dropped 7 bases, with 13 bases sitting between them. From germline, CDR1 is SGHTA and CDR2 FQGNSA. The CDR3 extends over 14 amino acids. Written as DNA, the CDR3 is TGTGCCAGCAGCTTGGAACCTTTAAGCCAGCCCCAGCATTTT. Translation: CASSLEPLSQPQHF.

The CDR3 is CAISEKPGGSPLHF. CDR3 sequence (DNA): TGTGCCATCAGTGAGAAACCAGGGGGTTCACCCCTCCACTTT. The genes are TRBV10-3 and TRBJ1-6; 7 bases are shared with TRBD1. Trimming took 2 bases from V and 9 from J; bases not matched to a gene: 4. CDR3 length: 14 amino acids. Germline V CDR1 and CDR2: ENHRY, SYGVKD.

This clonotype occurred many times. CDR3 protein: CASSLIGGLAGYTF. The DNA for the CDR3 is TGTGCCAGCAGCTTAATTGGAGGGCTTGCTGGCTACACCTTC. This rearrangement joins TRBV11-1 to TRBJ1-2; D unresolved. Germline CDR1 and CDR2: SGHAT and FQDESV (reference sequence). This CDR3 has 14 residues. V lost 2 bases and J lost 7, with 14 bases in between.

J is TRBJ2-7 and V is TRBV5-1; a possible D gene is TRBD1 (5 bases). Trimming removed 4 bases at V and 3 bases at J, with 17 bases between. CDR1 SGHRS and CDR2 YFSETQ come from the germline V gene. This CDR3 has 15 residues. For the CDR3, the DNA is TGCGCCAGCAGCCCCGCCCCAGGGAAGGGCTACGAGCAGTACTTC. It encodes CASSPAPGKGYEQYF.

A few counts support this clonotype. The CDR3 loop reads CASSEQGISTEAFF. The CDR3 coding sequence is TGTGCCAGCAGCGAACAGGGGATTAGCACTGAAGCTTTCTTT. This chain connects TRBV14 to TRBJ1-1, with 7 bases identical to TRBD1. The CDR3 totals 14 residues. CDR1 SGHDN and CDR2 FVKESK come from the germline V gene. V gave up 5 bases and J gave up 4 bases; unmatched junction bases: 7.

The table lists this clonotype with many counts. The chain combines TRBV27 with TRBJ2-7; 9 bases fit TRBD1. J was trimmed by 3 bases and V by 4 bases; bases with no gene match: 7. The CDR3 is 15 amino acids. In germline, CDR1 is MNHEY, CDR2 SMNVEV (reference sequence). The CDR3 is CASSSSGTGFYEQYF. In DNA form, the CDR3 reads TGTGCCAGCAGTTCGTCCGGGACAGGGTTCTACGAGCAGTACTTC.

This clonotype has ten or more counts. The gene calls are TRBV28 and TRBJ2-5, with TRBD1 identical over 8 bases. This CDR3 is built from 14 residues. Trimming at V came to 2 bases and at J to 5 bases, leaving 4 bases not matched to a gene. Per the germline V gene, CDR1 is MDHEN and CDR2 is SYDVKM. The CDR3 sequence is CASSLRQGPETQYF. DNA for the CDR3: TGTGCCAGCAGTTTAAGACAGGGGCCGGAGACCCAGTACTTC.

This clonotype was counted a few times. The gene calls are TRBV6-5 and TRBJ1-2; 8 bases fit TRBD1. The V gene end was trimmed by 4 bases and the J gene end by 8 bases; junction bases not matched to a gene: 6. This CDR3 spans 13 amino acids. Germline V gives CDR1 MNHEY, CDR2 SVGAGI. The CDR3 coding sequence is TGTGCCAGCAGTTCTGACAGGGGTACGGGCTACACCTTC. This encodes CASSSDRGTGYTF.

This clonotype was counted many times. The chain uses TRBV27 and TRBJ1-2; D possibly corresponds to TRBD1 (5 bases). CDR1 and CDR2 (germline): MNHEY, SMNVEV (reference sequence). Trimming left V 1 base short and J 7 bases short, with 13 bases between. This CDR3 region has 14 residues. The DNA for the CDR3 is TGTGCCAGCAGTTTATGGGGGGACCGGGGTGGCTACACCTTC. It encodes CASSLWGDRGGYTF.

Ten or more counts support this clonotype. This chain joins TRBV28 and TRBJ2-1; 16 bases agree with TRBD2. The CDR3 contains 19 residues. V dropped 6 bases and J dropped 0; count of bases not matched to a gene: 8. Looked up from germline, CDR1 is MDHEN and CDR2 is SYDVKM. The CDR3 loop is CASRGLAGGPVISYNEQFF. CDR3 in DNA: TGTGCCAGCAGGGGACTAGCGGGAGGGCCGGTGATCTCCTACAATGAGCAGTTCTTC.

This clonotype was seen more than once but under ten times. This CDR3 reads CASTPPGLAFTGELFF. DNA of the CDR3: TGTGCCAGCACCCCTCCGGGACTAGCCTTCACCGGGGAGCTGTTTTTT. The J gene is TRBJ2-2, the V gene TRBV12-3 or TRBV12-4, with 9 bases aligning to TRBD2. The CDR3 length is 16 residues. The trim removed 7 bases at V and 4 bases at J, leaving 10 bases unmatched.

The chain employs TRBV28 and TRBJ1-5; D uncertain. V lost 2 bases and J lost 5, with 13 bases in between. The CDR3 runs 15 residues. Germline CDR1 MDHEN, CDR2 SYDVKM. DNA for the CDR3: TGTGCCAGCAGTTTAAAATGGAGGGTCTATCAGCCCCAGCATTTT. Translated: CASSLKWRVYQPQHF.

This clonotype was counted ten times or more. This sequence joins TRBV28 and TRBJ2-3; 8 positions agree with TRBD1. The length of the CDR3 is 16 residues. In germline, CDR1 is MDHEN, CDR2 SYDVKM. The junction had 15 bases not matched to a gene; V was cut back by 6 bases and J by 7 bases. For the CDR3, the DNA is TGTGCCAGCAGAGCACCCGGGACAGGTGGCACTTATACGCAGTATTTT. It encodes CASRAPGTGGTYTQYF.

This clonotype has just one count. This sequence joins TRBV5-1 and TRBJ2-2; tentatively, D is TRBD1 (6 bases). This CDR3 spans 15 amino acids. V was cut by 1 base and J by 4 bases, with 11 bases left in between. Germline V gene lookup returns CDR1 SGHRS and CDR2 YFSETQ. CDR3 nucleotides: TGCGCCAGCAGCTTGTCCGTACAGGGCACCGGGGAGCTGTTTTTT. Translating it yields CASSLSVQGTGELFF.

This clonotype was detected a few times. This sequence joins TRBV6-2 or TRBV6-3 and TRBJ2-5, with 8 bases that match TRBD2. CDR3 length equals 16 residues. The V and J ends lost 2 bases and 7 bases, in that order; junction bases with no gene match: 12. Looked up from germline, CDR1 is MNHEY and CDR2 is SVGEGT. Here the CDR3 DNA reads TGTGCCAGCAGTTACACTAGCGGCCCCCCCGGTGGGACCCAGTACTTC. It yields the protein CASSYTSGPPGGTQYF.

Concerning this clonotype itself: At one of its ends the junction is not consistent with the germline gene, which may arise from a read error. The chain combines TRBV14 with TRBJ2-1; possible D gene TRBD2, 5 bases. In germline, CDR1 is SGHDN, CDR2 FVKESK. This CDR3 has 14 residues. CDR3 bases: TGTGCCAGCAACCAAGAATCGGAGGTTGGTGAGCAGTTCTTC. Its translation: CASNQESEVGEQFF.